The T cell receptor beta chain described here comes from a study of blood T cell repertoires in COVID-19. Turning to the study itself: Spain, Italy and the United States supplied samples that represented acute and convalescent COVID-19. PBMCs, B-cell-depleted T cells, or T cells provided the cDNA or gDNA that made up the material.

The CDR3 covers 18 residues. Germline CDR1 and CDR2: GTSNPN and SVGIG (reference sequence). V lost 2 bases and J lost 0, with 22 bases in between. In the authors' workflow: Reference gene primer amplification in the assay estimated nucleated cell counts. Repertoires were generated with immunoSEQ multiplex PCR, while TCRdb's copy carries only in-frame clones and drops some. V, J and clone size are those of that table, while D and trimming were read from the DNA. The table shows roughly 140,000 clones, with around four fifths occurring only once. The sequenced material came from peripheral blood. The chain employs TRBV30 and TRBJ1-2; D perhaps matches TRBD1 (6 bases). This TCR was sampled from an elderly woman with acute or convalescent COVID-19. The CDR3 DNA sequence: TGTGCCTGGAGTCCCGCTGATCTAGACAGGCGAGCTAACTATGGCTACACCTTC. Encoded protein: CAWSPADLDRRANYGYTF.